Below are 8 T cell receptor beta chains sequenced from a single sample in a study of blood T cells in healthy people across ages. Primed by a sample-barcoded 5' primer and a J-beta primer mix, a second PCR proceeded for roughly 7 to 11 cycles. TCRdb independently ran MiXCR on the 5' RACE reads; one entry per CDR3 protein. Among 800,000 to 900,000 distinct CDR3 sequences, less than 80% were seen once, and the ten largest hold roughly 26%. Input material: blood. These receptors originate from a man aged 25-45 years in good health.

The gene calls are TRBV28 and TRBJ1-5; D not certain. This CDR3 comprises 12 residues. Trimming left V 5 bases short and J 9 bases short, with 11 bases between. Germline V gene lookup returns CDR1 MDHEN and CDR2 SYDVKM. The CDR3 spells CASSPPRGPQHF. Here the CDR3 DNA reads TGTGCCAGCAGTCCCCCTCGGGGGCCCCAGCATTTT.

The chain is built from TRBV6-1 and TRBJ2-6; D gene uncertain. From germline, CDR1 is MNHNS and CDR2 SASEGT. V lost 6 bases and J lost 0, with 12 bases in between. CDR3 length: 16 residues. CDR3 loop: CASRDGRSSGANVLTF. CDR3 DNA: TGTGCCAGCAGGGATGGACGCAGCTCTGGGGCCAACGTCCTGACTTTC.

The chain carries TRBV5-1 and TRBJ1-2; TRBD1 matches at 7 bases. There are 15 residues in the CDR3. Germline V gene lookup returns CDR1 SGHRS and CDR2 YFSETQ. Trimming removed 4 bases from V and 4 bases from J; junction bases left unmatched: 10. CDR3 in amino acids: CASSAGQVGAYGYTF. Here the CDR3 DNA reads TGCGCCAGCAGCGCAGGACAGGTTGGGGCCTATGGCTACACCTTC.

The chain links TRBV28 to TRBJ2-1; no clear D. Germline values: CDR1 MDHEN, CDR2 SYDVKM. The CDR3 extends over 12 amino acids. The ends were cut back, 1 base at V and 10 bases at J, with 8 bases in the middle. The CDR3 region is CASSLLPSEQFF. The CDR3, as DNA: TGTGCCAGCAGTTTATTACCGAGCGAGCAGTTCTTC. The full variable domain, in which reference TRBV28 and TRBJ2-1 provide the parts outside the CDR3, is DVKVTQSSRYLVKRTGEKVFLECVQDMDHENMFWYRQDPGLGLRLIYFSYDVKMKEKGDIPEGYSVSREKKERFSLILESASTNQTSMYLCASSLLPSEQFFGPGTRLTVL.

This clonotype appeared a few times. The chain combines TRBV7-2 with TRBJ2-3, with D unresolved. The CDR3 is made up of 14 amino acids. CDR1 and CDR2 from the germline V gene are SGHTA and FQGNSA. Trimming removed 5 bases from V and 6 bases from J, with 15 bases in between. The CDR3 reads CASSRIRALDTQYF. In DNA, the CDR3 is TGTGCCAGCAGCCGAATTAGGGCTCTGGATACGCAGTATTTT.

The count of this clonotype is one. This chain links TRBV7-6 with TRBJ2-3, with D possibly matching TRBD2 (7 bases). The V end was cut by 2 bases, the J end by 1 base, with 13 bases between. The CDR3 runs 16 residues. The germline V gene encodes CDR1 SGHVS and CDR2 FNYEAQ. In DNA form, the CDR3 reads TGTGCCAGCAGCTTACTCTCGGGGGGCCGCACAGATACGCAGTATTTT. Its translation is CASSLLSGGRTDTQYF.

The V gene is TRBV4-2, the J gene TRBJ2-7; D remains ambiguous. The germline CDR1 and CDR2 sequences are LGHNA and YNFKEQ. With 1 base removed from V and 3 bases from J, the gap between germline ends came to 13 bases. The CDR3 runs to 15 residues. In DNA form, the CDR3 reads TGTGCCAGCAGCCAAGGAACTCCCGAATACTACGAGCAGTACTTC. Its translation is CASSQGTPEYYEQYF.

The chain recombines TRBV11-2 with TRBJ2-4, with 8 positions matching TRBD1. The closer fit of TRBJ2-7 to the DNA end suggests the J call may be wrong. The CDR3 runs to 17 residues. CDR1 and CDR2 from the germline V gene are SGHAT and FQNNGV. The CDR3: CASSAFAGGLLSTEQYF. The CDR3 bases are TGTGCCAGCAGCGCCTTCGCAGGGGGCCTCCTTAGTACCGAGCAGTACTTC.